This T cell receptor (beta chain) was sequenced for a study of blood T cell repertoires in COVID-19. On the study more broadly: In each case, the material was cDNA or gDNA derived from T cells, B-cell-depleted T cells, or PBMCs.

Trimming cost V 1 base and J 9 bases; bases outside gene matches: 6. The length of the CDR3 is 14 residues. Germline V gene data show CDR1 as SEHNR and CDR2 as FQNEAQ (reference sequence). Only one count was recorded for this clone. In the original processing: Amplifying reference gene primers gave estimates of nucleated cell counts. Using immunoSEQ multiplex PCR, the repertoire was profiled, and TCRdb retains in-frame clones only, with some absent. V, J and clone size derive from that table, while D and trimming were established from the DNA sequence. The table has 25,000 to 40,000 clones, about 88% seen once.

The TCR originated in an older man with active COVID-19. This chain joins TRBV7-9 and TRBJ2-1; 7 positions agree with TRBD2. What was sequenced was peripheral blood. The CDR3 loop is CASSLGGLSSEQFF. CDR3 nucleotides: TGTGCCAGCAGCTTAGGGGGACTAAGCAGTGAGCAGTTCTTC.